Following are 15 T cell receptor beta chains from one sample sequenced in a study of blood T cells in healthy people across ages. A J-beta primer mix and a sample-barcoded 5' primer were used in a second PCR of about 7 to 12 cycles. TCRdb re-called the 5' RACE reads through MiXCR, storing one row per CDR3 protein. The sample contains about 900,000 distinct CDR3 sequences, about 48% of which appear only once. The sample taken for sequencing was blood. The receptors here all came from a man under 40 in good health.

This clonotype was recorded a few times. Written as DNA, the CDR3 is TGTGCCAGCAGTTTATTTAAGCCCTCAACGCAGTATTTT. It codes for CASSLFKPSTQYF. V and J are TRBV28 and TRBJ2-3; D call uncertain. The CDR3 consists of 13 residues. V lost 1 base and J 9 bases, leaving 11 bases between the germline ends. Germline loops: CDR1 MDHEN, CDR2 SYDVKM. Complete variable domain (other parts from reference TRBV28 and TRBJ2-3): DVKVTQSSRYLVKRTGEKVFLECVQDMDHENMFWYRQDPGLGLRLIYFSYDVKMKEKGDIPEGYSVSREKKERFSLILESASTNQTSMYLCASSLFKPSTQYFGPGTRLTVL.

The chain links TRBV5-1 to TRBJ1-2, with 7 bases lining up with TRBD1. V gave up 0 bases and J gave up 4 bases; unmatched junction bases: 3. The CDR3 has 14 residues. From germline, CDR1 is SGHRS and CDR2 YFSETQ. CDR3 region: CASSLERGLYGYTF. CDR3 DNA: TGCGCCAGCAGCTTGGAGAGGGGGCTCTATGGCTACACCTTC.

This clonotype was detected a few times. The rearrangement joins TRBV24-1 to TRBJ2-1; 7 nucleotides line up with TRBD2. Trimming took 3 bases from V and 4 from J; bases not matched to a gene: 11. The CDR3 covers 17 residues. CDR1 and CDR2 from the germline V gene are KGHDR and SFDVKD. CDR3 nucleotides: TGTGCCACCAGTGATCGTCTAGCGGCTATTGGGTACAATGAGCAGTTCTTC. Translation: CATSDRLAAIGYNEQFF.

J is TRBJ2-1 and V is TRBV5-6; 7 nucleotides align to TRBD1. This CDR3 spans 17 amino acids. CDR1 is SGHDT, CDR2 YYEEEE, per germline. V dropped 6 bases and J dropped 4; count of bases not matched to a gene: 16. CDR3 residues: CASTQIGGHGEYNEQFF. The CDR3 DNA follows: TGTGCCAGCACCCAGATAGGGGGCCACGGCGAATACAATGAGCAGTTCTTC.

The V call is TRBV7-8, the J call TRBJ1-5, with D uncertain. CDR3 size: 13 residues. V lost 5 bases to trimming and J lost 6 bases, with 11 bases between them. Germline V gene sequence: CDR1 SGHVS, CDR2 FQNEAQ. The CDR3 DNA sequence: TGTGCCAGCAGCCCAATCTTGCCTCAGCCCCAGCATTTT. This encodes CASSPILPQPQHF.

The rearrangement uses TRBV7-2 and TRBJ2-3, with 7 bases fitting TRBD2. Germline lookup yields CDR1 SGHTA and CDR2 FQGNSA. J gave up 1 base and V 6 bases, and 4 bases lay outside the gene matches. The CDR3 runs to 14 residues. The CDR3 nucleotides are TGTGCCAGCAGAACTAGCGATCGCACAGATACGCAGTATTTT. It yields the protein CASRTSDRTDTQYF.

The chain is built from TRBV6-1 and TRBJ1-1; 9 positions match TRBD1. The CDR3 totals 17 residues. Germline V gene lookup returns CDR1 MNHNS and CDR2 SASEGT. V was pared by 8 bases and J by 1 base, with 14 bases of the junction left unmatched. This chain's CDR3 is CASRTPGQGIGNTEAFF. The DNA of the CDR3 is TGTGCCAGCCGCACCCCGGGACAGGGCATCGGGAACACTGAAGCTTTCTTT.

This clonotype is a singleton in its sample. The chain recombines TRBV25-1 with TRBJ2-1; no definite D call. The germline gives CDR1 MGHDK, CDR2 SYGVNS. This CDR3 comprises 12 residues. V dropped 6 bases and J dropped 6 bases, with 9 bases sitting between them. The CDR3: CASRRLSNEQFF. CDR3 DNA sequence: TGTGCCAGCAGACGGTTGAGCAATGAGCAGTTCTTC.

The table lists this clonotype with many counts. The chain combines TRBV6-4 with TRBJ2-6; a weak D match, TRBD2 (6 bases). CDR3 length equals 16 residues. The germline V and J ends were trimmed by 0 bases and 0 bases, with 6 bases remaining between them. CDR1 is MRHNA, CDR2 SNTAGT, per germline. The chain's CDR3 is CASSDSGGSGANVLTF. The CDR3 nucleotides are TGTGCCAGCAGTGACTCGGGGGGCTCTGGGGCCAACGTCCTGACTTTC.

The chain joins TRBV18 to TRBJ2-7; 9 bases fit TRBD1. The CDR3 spans 15 residues. Germline trimming cut 6 bases from V and 0 bases from J; bases unmatched to any gene: 6. CDR1 is KGHSH, CDR2 LQKENI, per germline. The CDR3 protein is CASSDGTGSSYEQYF. CDR3 DNA: TGTGCCAGCTCGGACGGGACAGGGTCCTCCTACGAGCAGTACTTC. The whole variable domain, filled in from reference TRBV18 and TRBJ2-7, reads NAGVMQNPRHLVRRRGQEARLRCSPMKGHSHVYWYRQLPEEGLKFMVYLQKENIIDESGMPKERFSAEFPKEGPSILRIQQVVRGDSAAYFCASSDGTGSSYEQYFGPGTRLTVT.

V and J are TRBV6-1 and TRBJ2-3; 7 bases align to TRBD1. The CDR3 runs 14 residues. Per germline, CDR1 MNHNS and CDR2 SASEGT. V was clipped by 11 bases and J by 0 bases; unmatched bases: 8. The CDR3 nucleotides read TGTGCCTCCAGACTACAGGGGAGCACAGATACGCAGTATTTT. Its translation: CASRLQGSTDTQYF.

J is TRBJ2-4 and V is TRBV6-2 or TRBV6-3; D is undetermined. This CDR3 has 12 residues. CDR1 and CDR2 from the germline V gene are MNHEY and SVGEGT. Deletions cut 7 bases from V and 14 bases from J, with 18 bases between. CDR3: CASTNPGGRKYF. Written as DNA, the CDR3 is TGTGCCAGCACGAACCCGGGTGGCAGAAAGTACTTC.

The rearrangement links TRBV4-1 to TRBJ1-2, with D possibly matching TRBD1 (5 bases). Germline lookup yields CDR1 MGHRA and CDR2 YSYEKL. The length of the CDR3 is 16 residues. Trimming stripped 1 base from V and 5 bases from J, with 17 bases between. CDR3 amino acids: CASSQVDRRGAYGYTF. The CDR3 nucleotides read TGCGCCAGCAGCCAAGTAGATAGGAGGGGCGCGTATGGCTACACCTTC.

The gene calls are TRBV7-9 and TRBJ2-1; D unclear. In germline, CDR1 is SEHNR, CDR2 FQNEAQ (reference sequence). V was clipped by 5 bases and J by 5 bases, with 10 bases between them. This CDR3 is built from 13 residues. In DNA, the CDR3 is TGTGCCAGCAGCGTAGAGCTTGACAATGAGCAGTTCTTC. Translating it yields CASSVELDNEQFF.

V gene TRBV3-1 combines with J gene TRBJ1-6; D call uncertain. V lost 6 bases and J 6 bases, leaving 9 bases between the germline ends. Germline-derived CDR1 and CDR2 are LGHDT and YNNKEL (reference sequence). The CDR3 sequence is 13 residues long. CDR3 region: CASRREGNSPLHF. As DNA, the CDR3 is TGTGCCAGCAGGAGGGAGGGTAATTCACCCCTCCACTTT.